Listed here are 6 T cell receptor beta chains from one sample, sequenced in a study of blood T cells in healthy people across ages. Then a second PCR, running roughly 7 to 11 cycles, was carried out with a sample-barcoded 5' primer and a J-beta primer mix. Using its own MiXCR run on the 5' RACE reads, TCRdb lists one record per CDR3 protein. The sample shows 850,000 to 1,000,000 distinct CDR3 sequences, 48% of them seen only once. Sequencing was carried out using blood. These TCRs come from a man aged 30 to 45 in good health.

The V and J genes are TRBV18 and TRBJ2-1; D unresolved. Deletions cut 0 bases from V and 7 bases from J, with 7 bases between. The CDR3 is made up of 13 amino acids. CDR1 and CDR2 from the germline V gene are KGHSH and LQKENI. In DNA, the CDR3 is TGTGCCAGCTCACCACCGATGGGGAATGAGCAGTTCTTC. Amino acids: CASSPPMGNEQFF.

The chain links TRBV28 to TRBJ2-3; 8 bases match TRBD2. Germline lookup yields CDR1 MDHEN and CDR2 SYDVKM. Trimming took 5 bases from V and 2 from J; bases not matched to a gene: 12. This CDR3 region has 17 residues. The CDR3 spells CASSTQSLAGYTDTQYF. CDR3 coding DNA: TGTGCCAGCAGTACCCAAAGCTTAGCGGGGTACACAGATACGCAGTATTTT.

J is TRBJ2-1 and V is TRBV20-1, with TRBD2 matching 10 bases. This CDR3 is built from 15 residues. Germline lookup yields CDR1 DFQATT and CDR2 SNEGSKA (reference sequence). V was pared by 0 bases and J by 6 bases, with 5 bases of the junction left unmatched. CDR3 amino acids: CSARDISGGLNEQFF. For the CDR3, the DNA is TGCAGTGCTAGAGATATTAGCGGGGGGCTCAATGAGCAGTTCTTC.

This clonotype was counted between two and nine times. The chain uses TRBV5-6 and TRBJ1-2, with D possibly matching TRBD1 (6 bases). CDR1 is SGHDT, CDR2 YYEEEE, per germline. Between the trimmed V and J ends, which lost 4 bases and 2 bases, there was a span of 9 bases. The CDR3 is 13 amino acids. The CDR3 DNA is TGTGCCAGCAGCGGAGGACAGAACTATGGCTACACCTTC. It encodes CASSGGQNYGYTF.

CDR3 region: CASGLGRTYNEQFF. In nucleotides, the CDR3 is TGTGCCAGCGGGCTGGGCAGGACCTACAATGAGCAGTTCTTC. The chain joins TRBV28 to TRBJ2-1; D not certain. Trimming shortened V by 8 bases and J by 2 bases, and 13 bases separated the two germline ends. The germline V gene has CDR1 MDHEN and CDR2 SYDVKM. This CDR3 comprises 14 residues. Filled out from reference TRBV28 and TRBJ2-1, the complete variable domain reads DVKVTQSSRYLVKRTGEKVFLECVQDMDHENMFWYRQDPGLGLRLIYFSYDVKMKEKGDIPEGYSVSREKKERFSLILESASTNQTSMYLCASGLGRTYNEQFFGPGTRLTVL.

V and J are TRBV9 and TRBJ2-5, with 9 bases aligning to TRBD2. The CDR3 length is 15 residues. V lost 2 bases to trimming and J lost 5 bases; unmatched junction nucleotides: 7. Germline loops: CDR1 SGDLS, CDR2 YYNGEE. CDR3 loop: CASSVGTSYRETQYF. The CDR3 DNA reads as TGTGCCAGCAGCGTCGGGACTAGCTATCGCGAGACCCAGTACTTC.